This T cell receptor (beta chain) stems from a study of blood T cell repertoires in COVID-19. Study-level background: The United States, Italy and Spain provided the acute and convalescent COVID-19 samples. Sources were T cells, B-cell-depleted T cells, or PBMCs; the material itself was cDNA or gDNA.

Sequenced by immunoSEQ multiplex PCR; TCRdb stores in-frame clones only, minus some. Among nearly 200,000 clones listed, around 85% were seen once. Germline CDR1 reads MNHEY; CDR2 reads SVGEGT. V was pared by 2 bases and J by 0 bases, with 2 bases between. CDR3 length equals 12 residues. In the case of this clone: The same CDR3 is also encoded by other DNA sequences in this sample.

The V and J genes are TRBV6-2 or TRBV6-3 and TRBJ2-7, with D unresolved. Specimen: peripheral blood. The TCR originated in a woman between 65 and 79 years old with acute or convalescent COVID-19. In nucleotides, the CDR3 is TGTGCCAGCAGTTACCACTCCTACGAGCAGTACTTC. It specifies CASSYHSYEQYF.